This T cell receptor (beta chain) comes out of a study of T-cell reconstitution after alpha-beta-depleted transplantation in children. Concerning this clonotype itself: Its antigen is undetermined.

Findings of the study overall: From newly produced T cells came most of the T-cell counts and diversity one year after transplant. It was reported that alpha-beta T cells came from several hundred expanded graft clones (about two months after transplant).

CDR1 is SGHDN and CDR2 is FVKESK in the germline V gene. The CDR3 runs 16 residues. V lost 2 bases and J lost 0, with 14 bases in between. Unique molecular identifiers were built into the TCRbeta library. TCRdb recomputed calls from the PCR reads with MiXCR, one row per CDR3 protein. The sample shows a few hundred thousand distinct CDR3 sequences, around 25% of them seen only once. The sample consisted of PBMCs, mostly from graft donor cells, taken 180 days after TCRalphabeta/CD19-depleted stem cell transplant. This TCR was sampled from a male patient under 18 who had a stem cell transplant for acute lymphoblastic leukemia, so the T cells may come from the graft donor. This chain joins TRBV14 and TRBJ2-7; D is unclear. Written as DNA, the CDR3 is TGTGCCAGCAGCCAATTTCTACAGAGGAACTCCTACGAGCAGTACTTC. Translating gives CASSQFLQRNSYEQYF.